This T cell receptor (beta chain) was profiled in a study of cytomegalovirus exposure and HLA in healthy donors. For the study at large: Researchers found that roughly 80% of about 400 genotyped donors fell within the Caucasian-associated ancestry cluster.

About this clone: Its antigen is still unknown.

The study, taken as a whole, reports: In vitro checks showed that three CMV-associated chains really do target CMV antigens. As immune exposure information, only CMV serostatus was available. Based on reports, TCR beta sequences accurately predicted HLA-A and HLA-B alleles for most subjects.

Amplification used 60 Vbeta primers and 13 Jbeta primers. Assay used: immunoSEQ multiplex PCR; TCRdb lists only in-frame clones, some missing. Among fewer than 85,000 clones, about three quarters were seen once, and the ten largest hold roughly 12%. The CDR3 is 13 residues long. Germline CDR1 GTSNPN, CDR2 SVGIG (reference sequence). V gave up 2 bases and J gave up 7 bases, with 15 bases separating them. Sequences were obtained from PBMCs. The TCR originated in a male donor in good health and CMV-seropositive. This chain links TRBV30 with TRBJ2-7; D call uncertain. CDR3 loop: CAWSRDSATEQYF. CDR3 coding DNA: TGTGCCTGGAGTCGAGACTCCGCTACGGAGCAGTACTTC.